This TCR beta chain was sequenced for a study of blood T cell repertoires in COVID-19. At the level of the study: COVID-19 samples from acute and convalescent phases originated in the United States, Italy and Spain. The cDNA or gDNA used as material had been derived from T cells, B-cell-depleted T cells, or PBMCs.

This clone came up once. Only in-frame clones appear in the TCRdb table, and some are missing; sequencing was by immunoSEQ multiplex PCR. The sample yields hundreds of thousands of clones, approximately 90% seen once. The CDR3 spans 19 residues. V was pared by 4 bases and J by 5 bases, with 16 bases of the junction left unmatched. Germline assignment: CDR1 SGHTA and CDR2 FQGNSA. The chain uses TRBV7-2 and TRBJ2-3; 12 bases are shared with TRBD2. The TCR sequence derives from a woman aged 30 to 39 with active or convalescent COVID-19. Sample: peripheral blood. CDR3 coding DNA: TGTGCCAGCAGCTCCCCGGGTCCTCGACTAGCGGGAGAAGGAGATACGCAGTATTTT. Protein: CASSSPGPRLAGEGDTQYF.